This T cell receptor (beta chain) was identified during a study of blood T cell repertoires in COVID-19. The overall study: From the United States, Italy and Spain came samples of acute and convalescent COVID-19. Nucleic acid was either cDNA or gDNA, and it came from T cells, B-cell-depleted T cells, or PBMCs.

Germline V gene data show CDR1 as LNHDA and CDR2 as SQIVND (reference sequence). J lost 6 bases, V lost 4 bases, and 9 bases had no gene match. CDR3 length: 15 residues. Original processing methods: Cell counts per sample came from amplifying reference gene primers. Only in-frame clones appear in the TCRdb table, and some are missing; sequencing was by immunoSEQ multiplex PCR. The V and J calls and clone size are taken from that table; D and trimming were inferred from the DNA. The sample carries around 100,000 clones, 70% to 90% recorded once. The rearrangement joins TRBV19 to TRBJ2-5, with TRBD2 matching over 9 bases. Input material: peripheral blood. The TCR originated in a man in his fifties in a cohort sampled during active COVID-19. As DNA, the CDR3 is TGTGCCAGTAGTAACCCGGGACTAGCTATCAAGACCCAGTACTTC. Amino acids: CASSNPGLAIKTQYF.